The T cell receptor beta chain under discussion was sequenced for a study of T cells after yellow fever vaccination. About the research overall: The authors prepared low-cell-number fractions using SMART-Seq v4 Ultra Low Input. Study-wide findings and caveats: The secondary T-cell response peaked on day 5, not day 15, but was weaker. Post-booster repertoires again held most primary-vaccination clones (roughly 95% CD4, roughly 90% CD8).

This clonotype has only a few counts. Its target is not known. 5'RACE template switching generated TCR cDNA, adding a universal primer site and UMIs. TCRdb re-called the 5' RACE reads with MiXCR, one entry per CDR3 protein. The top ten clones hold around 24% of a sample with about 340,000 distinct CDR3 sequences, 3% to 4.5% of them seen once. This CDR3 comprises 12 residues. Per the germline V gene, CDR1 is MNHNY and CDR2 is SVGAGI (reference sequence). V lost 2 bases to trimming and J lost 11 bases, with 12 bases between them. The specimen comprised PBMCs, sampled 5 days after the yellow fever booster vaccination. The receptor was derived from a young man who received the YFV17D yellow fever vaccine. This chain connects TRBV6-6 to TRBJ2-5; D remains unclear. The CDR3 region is CASSYLDGGQYF. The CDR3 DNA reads TGTGCCAGCAGTTACCTCGACGGTGGACAGTACTTC.